This T cell receptor (beta chain) was found in a study of graft-versus-host responses after intestinal transplantation. Study overall: Each recipient received a multivisceral, liver-intestinal, or isolated intestinal graft. Study findings and constraints: Some patients had graft-donor T cell macrochimerism. In their allografts, the ratios of graft-versus-host to host-versus-graft T cell clones were high. Circulating GvH clones peaking coincided with falling HvG clones soon after transplant. Recipient marrow showed GvH clones, some seen first in ileum or blood.

The protocol was immunoSEQ multiplex PCR, while the TCRdb copy is restricted to in-frame clones and leaves out a portion. Of over 65,000 clones in the sample, around 92% are singletons; the top ten hold less than 0.1%. A remark on this clone: Its antigen is unknown.

The germline CDR1 and CDR2 sequences are SGHDT and YYEEEE. The CDR3 is made up of 15 amino acids. The V and J ends lost 5 bases and 7 bases, in that order; junction bases with no gene match: 9. J is TRBJ1-6 and V is TRBV5-6; TRBD1 matches at 7 bases. This clonotype originated in a human donor who received an intestinal transplant. The material sequenced was unstimulated CD4+ T cells sorted from spleen or lymph node cells, taken before intestinal transplant. The CDR3, as DNA: TGTGCCAGCAGGGAACGACAGGGAGAAAATTCACCCCTCCACTTT. Its translation: CASRERQGENSPLHF.